Listed below are T cell receptor beta chains from one sample, sequenced in a study of identical twins. TCRdb re-derived calls from the 5' RACE reads in MiXCR, one entry per CDR3 protein. The table records roughly 750,000 distinct CDR3 sequences, 21% of them present only once. The sample also formed part of further work on T cells expressing NK-cell markers.

Source material: PBMCs. These receptors all stem from a woman between 18 and 29 years old in good health. Both conserved end residues are part of each CDR3. Each record gives: V gene, clone size, CDR3 protein. Some rows have no size entry. The others give once, few or many, or a class for an expanded clone.

>TRBV6-2/TRBV6-3|few
CASSYAREGLREQFF
>TRBV27|few
CASSPTRRAAAQYF
>TRBV12-3/TRBV12-4|-
CASSFVSGTTTDTQYF
>TRBV4-1|-
CASSQGGLDGHTDTQYF
>TRBV12-3/TRBV12-4|few
CASSTGGRGEAFF
>TRBV10-1|-
CASSERTSGRNEQFF
>TRBV24-1|few
CATSVGAGQGGEQFF
>TRBV5-1|few
CASSPTAPQETQYF
>TRBV7-2|-
CASSKQGDNEQFF
>TRBV20-1|few
CSARDEAVLREQYF
>TRBV6-7|-
CASSYQGRYGNQPQHF
>TRBV5-1|many
CASSGRTGSSTDTQYF
>TRBV3-1|few
CASSQAGTEDQPQHF
>TRBV5-1|-
CASSYPTGRFGDTEAFF
>TRBV6-5|many
CASSYRTGGYEQYF
>TRBV10-1|many
CASSESGQPQETQYF
>TRBV4-2|-
CASSLTAQGTNIQYF
>TRBV6-5|-
CASSYSRTPGSTGELFF
>TRBV20-1|few
CSAPRASGSYNEQFF
>TRBV20-1|-
CSAGVLGQGPYEQYF
>TRBV4-2|-
CASSQDVIAKNIQYF
>TRBV12-3/TRBV12-4|few
CASSKRGDETQYF